Following are 23 T cell receptor beta chains from one sample sequenced in a study of T cells in Graves' hyperthyroidism and ophthalmopathy. TCR beta CDR3 regions were amplified from RNA. In the first-round RT-PCR of the TCR CDR3, the HTBI primer set was used. TCRdb itself ran the multiplex PCR reads through MiXCR, one entry per CDR3 protein. This sample yields 500,000 to 750,000 distinct CDR3 sequences, of which about half are seen a single time; about 8% belongs to the top ten. Sample: peripheral blood or thyroid tissue (not recorded which). These receptors all stem from a woman aged 18-29 years with Graves' hyperthyroidism.

The chain is built from TRBV12-5 and TRBJ2-1, with 11 nucleotides matching TRBD2. V lost 4 bases to trimming and J lost 2 bases; unmatched junction nucleotides: 10. The CDR3 covers 18 residues. Germline assignment: CDR1 LGHNT and CDR2 FRNRAP. The CDR3 loop reads CASGSRTSGSSPYNEQFF. The CDR3 DNA is TGTGCTAGTGGTTCCCGGACTAGCGGGTCCAGTCCCTACAATGAGCAGTTCTTC. The full variable domain, in which reference TRBV12-5 and TRBJ2-1 provide the parts outside the CDR3, is DARVTQTPRHKVTEMGQEVTMRCQPILGHNTVFWYRQTMMQGLELLAYFRNRAPLDDSGMPKDRFSAEMPDATLATLKIQPSEPRDSAVYFCASGSRTSGSSPYNEQFFGPGTRLTVL.

This clonotype was counted at least ten times. A read error may explain this, as a much larger clone is one base away. The CDR3 here is CASSDGSGHGELFF. In DNA, the CDR3 is TGTGCCAGCAGTGACGGCTCAGGCCACGGGGAGCTGTTTTTT. This sequence joins TRBV12-3 or TRBV12-4 and TRBJ2-2; no firm D call. This CDR3 comprises 14 residues. Trimming took 5 bases from V and 7 from J, leaving 14 bases between them.

The genes are TRBV15 and TRBJ1-2; D is ambiguous. Germline V gene data show CDR1 as LNHNV and CDR2 as YYDKDF (reference sequence). This CDR3 is 11 amino acids long. V was cut by 7 bases and J by 7 bases, with 10 bases left in between. CDR3 sequence (DNA): TGTGCCACCATCCTGGGCGGTGGCTACACCTTC. Translated, it gives CATILGGGYTF.

The V call is TRBV5-1, the J call TRBJ2-1, with 9 bases that match TRBD2. This CDR3 has 15 residues. From germline, CDR1 is SGHRS and CDR2 YFSETQ. Germline trimming cut 4 bases from V and 3 bases from J; bases unmatched to any gene: 5. DNA of the CDR3: TGCGCCAGCAGCCTTAGCGGGAGCGACTACAATGAGCAGTTCTTC. Protein: CASSLSGSDYNEQFF.

This clonotype was counted between two and nine times. This rearrangement joins TRBV19 to TRBJ2-3; 10 positions agree with TRBD2. Germline V gene lookup returns CDR1 LNHDA and CDR2 SQIVND (reference sequence). This CDR3 region has 13 residues. The trim removed 7 bases at V and 6 bases at J, leaving 4 bases unmatched. The CDR3 nucleotides are TGTGCCAGTACGATAGCGGGAGGTGATACGCAGTATTTT. Protein sequence: CASTIAGGDTQYF.

The CDR3 is CASTNGGMGGYEQYF. CDR3 DNA: TGTGCCAGCACGAATGGAGGGATGGGTGGCTACGAGCAGTACTTC. This chain joins TRBV6-2 or TRBV6-3 and TRBJ2-7; D may be TRBD2 (6 bases). Germline values: CDR1 MNHEY, CDR2 SVGEGT. The CDR3 loop spans 15 amino acids. V lost 7 bases, J lost 3 bases, and 19 bases lay in between.

As regards this clonotype: A much larger clone sits a single nucleotide away, making a read error possible. The chain couples TRBV7-8 to TRBJ2-7; maybe TRBD1 (5 bases). The CDR3 is made up of 12 amino acids. Per the germline V gene, CDR1 is SGHVS and CDR2 is FQNEAQ. Here the CDR3 DNA reads TGCGCCGGCAGCCCAGGGCTGAGAGAGCAGTACTTC. Its protein product is CAGSPGLREQYF.

This chain links TRBV24-1 with TRBJ1-4, with TRBD1 matching 11 bases. J lost 8 bases, V lost 3 bases, and 7 bases had no gene match. The CDR3 sequence is 16 residues long. From germline, CDR1 is KGHDR and CDR2 SFDVKD. CDR3 residues: CATSDTSGTGGEKLFF. In DNA form, the CDR3 reads TGTGCCACCAGTGATACCTCCGGGACAGGGGGGGAAAAACTGTTTTTT.

V gene TRBV7-3 combines with J gene TRBJ2-7; D is unresolved. CDR3 length equals 17 residues. The germline V gene encodes CDR1 SGHTA and CDR2 FQGTGA. V lost 0 bases, J lost 3 bases, and 18 bases lay in between. CDR3 nucleotides: TGTGCCAGCAGCTTAACGACCTACTCTGGGGTGGGCTACGAGCAGTACTTC. Its protein is CASSLTTYSGVGYEQYF.

Details on this clonotype: This may arise from a read error, as a much more abundant clone is one base away. The chain joins TRBV18 to TRBJ2-7, with 8 bases fitting TRBD2. CDR1 is KGHSH, CDR2 LQKENI, per germline. The CDR3 consists of 15 residues. The CDR3 protein is CASSPGSGTTYEQHF. The CDR3 coding sequence is TGTGCCAGCTCACCGGGTAGCGGGACGACCTACGAGCAGCACTTC.

The chain links TRBV28 to TRBJ2-7; 15 nucleotides match TRBD2. Germline CDR1 reads MDHEN; CDR2 reads SYDVKM. CDR3 length: 20 residues. V shed 3 bases, J shed 1 base, and the junction held 13 bases outside the gene matches. CDR3 nucleotide sequence: TGTGCCAGCAGTTTTAACGCCGGGACTAGCGGGAGGTTCCCATCCTACGAGCAGTACTTC. Translation: CASSFNAGTSGRFPSYEQYF. Together with reference TRBV28 and TRBJ2-7, the CDR3 gives the full variable domain: DVKVTQSSRYLVKRTGEKVFLECVQDMDHENMFWYRQDPGLGLRLIYFSYDVKMKEKGDIPEGYSVSREKKERFSLILESASTNQTSMYLCASSFNAGTSGRFPSYEQYFGPGTRLTVT.

This clonotype appeared many times. The genes are TRBV29-1 and TRBJ2-5; perhaps TRBD2 as D (7 bases). CDR1 SQVTM and CDR2 ANQGSEA come from the germline V gene. V dropped 1 base and J dropped 5 bases, with 17 bases sitting between them. This CDR3 spans 15 amino acids. CDR3 region: CSVEAWGGDRETQYF. DNA of the CDR3: TGCAGCGTTGAAGCCTGGGGGGGCGACAGGGAGACCCAGTACTTC.

The sample holds many counts of this clonotype. J is TRBJ2-7 and V is TRBV24-1, with D perhaps matching TRBD1 (6 bases). The CDR3 has 15 amino acids. Trimming took off 4 bases at V and 5 bases at J, with 17 bases between the two ends. CDR1 is KGHDR, CDR2 SFDVKD, per germline. The CDR3 nucleotides are TGTGCCACCAGTGAGGGGGACACGCTTTTGGACGAGCAGTACTTC. It translates to CATSEGDTLLDEQYF.

In this sample, this clonotype turned up many times. The V gene is TRBV9, the J gene TRBJ1-6; TRBD1 might be the D (5 bases). From germline, CDR1 is SGDLS and CDR2 YYNGEE. Trimming removed 3 bases from V and 9 bases from J, with 10 bases in between. This CDR3 has 13 amino acids. The CDR3 region is CASSARDLSPLHF. DNA for the CDR3: TGTGCCAGCAGCGCCAGGGACCTTTCACCCCTCCACTTT.

This clonotype was recorded many times. The J gene is TRBJ2-5, the V gene TRBV5-1; 8 nucleotides line up with TRBD2. This CDR3 comprises 14 residues. V dropped 0 bases and J dropped 4; count of bases not matched to a gene: 2. Germline V gives CDR1 SGHRS, CDR2 YFSETQ. The DNA for the CDR3 is TGCGCCAGCAGCTTGGGACTAGCGTCAGAGACCCAGTACTTC. This translates into CASSLGLASETQYF.

This clonotype came up many times. The chain recombines TRBV2 with TRBJ2-2; D possibly corresponds to TRBD1 (6 bases). The germline V and J ends were trimmed by 6 bases and 7 bases, with 6 bases remaining between them. The germline V gene encodes CDR1 SNHLY and CDR2 FYNNEI. This CDR3 contains 11 residues. The CDR3 region has the DNA TGTGCCAGCAGAGGGGGCGGGGAGCTGTTTTTT. Translating gives CASRGGGELFF.

This clonotype came up a few times. This may be a read error, as it is one base from a much larger clone. The J gene is TRBJ1-1, the V gene TRBV19; no definite D call. Germline V gene lookup returns CDR1 LNHDA and CDR2 SQIVND (reference sequence). V was clipped by 3 bases and J by 1 base, with 6 bases between them. The CDR3 covers 13 residues. The CDR3 loop reads CASSIEQNTEAFF. In DNA, the CDR3 is TGTGCCAGTAGTATCGAACAGAACACTGAAGCTTTCTTT.

This clonotype is a singleton in its sample. The rearrangement uses TRBV15 and TRBJ1-3, with TRBD1 matching over 7 bases. The CDR3 is made up of 15 amino acids. V shed 1 base, J shed 4 bases, and the junction held 4 bases outside the gene matches. Germline CDR1 and CDR2: LNHNV and YYDKDF (reference sequence). Here the CDR3 DNA reads TGTGCCACCAGCAGAGGTGTGGGACAGGGAAACACCATATATTTT. Its protein product is CATSRGVGQGNTIYF.

The chain has TRBV7-9 and TRBJ1-1, with 7 positions matching TRBD1. Losses at the gene ends were 6 bases for V and 7 bases for J; bases not matched to a gene: 5. The CDR3 loop spans 12 amino acids. CDR1 is SEHNR and CDR2 is FQNEAQ in the germline V gene (reference sequence). CDR3 nucleotide sequence: TGTGCCAGCAGTCGTGGGGACAGTGAAGCTTTCTTT. The encoded protein is CASSRGDSEAFF.

There are many counts of this clonotype. The chain is built from TRBV4-2 and TRBJ2-7, with 10 bases matching TRBD1. Germline values: CDR1 LGHNA, CDR2 YNFKEQ. CDR3 length: 16 amino acids. V gave up 4 bases and J gave up 6 bases; unmatched junction bases: 12. CDR3: CASSLIPGDRGREQYF. The CDR3 DNA reads TGTGCCAGCAGCCTCATACCGGGGGACAGGGGTCGCGAGCAGTACTTC.

This chain uses TRBV7-2 with TRBJ1-2, with TRBD1 matching 10 bases. Per the germline V gene, CDR1 is SGHTA and CDR2 is FQGNSA. V trimming: 4 bases; J trimming: 7 bases; junction bases outside the gene matches: 6. The CDR3 loop spans 14 amino acids. This CDR3 is CASSSTGGAGGYTF. The CDR3 region has the DNA TGTGCCAGCAGCTCGACAGGGGGCGCAGGTGGCTACACCTTC.

The J gene is TRBJ2-3, the V gene TRBV5-1; 13 bases line up with TRBD2. This CDR3 spans 18 amino acids. From germline, CDR1 is SGHRS and CDR2 YFSETQ. The J segment lost 2 bases and the V segment lost 0 bases, leaving 6 bases of the junction unmatched. As DNA, the CDR3 is TGCGCCAGCAGCTTGGATGCGGGACTAGCGGGATTCACAGATACGCAGTATTTT. It specifies CASSLDAGLAGFTDTQYF.

DNA of the CDR3: TGTGCTTTTGATGGGGGCACTGAAGCTTTCTTT. The encoded protein is CAFDGGTEAFF. The chain links TRBV30 to TRBJ1-1, with TRBD1 as a possible D gene (5 bases). Germline V gene sequence: CDR1 GTSNPN, CDR2 SVGIG (reference sequence). The CDR3 length is 11 residues.